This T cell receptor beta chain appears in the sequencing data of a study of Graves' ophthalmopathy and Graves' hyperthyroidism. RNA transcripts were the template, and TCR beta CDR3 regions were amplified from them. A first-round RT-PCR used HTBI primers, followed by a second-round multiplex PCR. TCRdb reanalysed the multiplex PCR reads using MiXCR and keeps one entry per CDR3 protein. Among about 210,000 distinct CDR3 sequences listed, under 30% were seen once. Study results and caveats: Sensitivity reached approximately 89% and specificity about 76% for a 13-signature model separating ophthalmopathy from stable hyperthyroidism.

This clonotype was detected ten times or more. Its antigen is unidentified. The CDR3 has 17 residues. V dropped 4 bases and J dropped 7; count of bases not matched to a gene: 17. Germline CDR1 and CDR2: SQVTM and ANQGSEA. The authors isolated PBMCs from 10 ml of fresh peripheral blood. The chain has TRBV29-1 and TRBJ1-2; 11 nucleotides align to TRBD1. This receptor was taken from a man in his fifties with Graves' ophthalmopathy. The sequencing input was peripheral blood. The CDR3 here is CSVGGIGQGALTGGYTF. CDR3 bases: TGCAGCGTTGGAGGCATAGGACAGGGGGCTTTGACGGGTGGCTACACCTTC.